A selection of T cell receptor beta chains follows, all from one sample in a study of blood T cell repertoires in COVID-19. Measured with immunoSEQ multiplex PCR; TCRdb has only the in-frame clones, and not every one. The sample shows some 320,000 clones, less than 85% of them seen only once. The sample was PBMCs or T cells enriched from blood (not recorded which). The receptors shown here come from a woman in her twenties or thirties who had been exposed to COVID-19. Each CDR3 is given with its conserved first and last residue. Each record gives: J gene, clone size, D gene, V gene, CDR3 protein, CDR3 DNA. D genes are given only for firm matches. Some rows mark clone size as missing; the rest say once, few, many or name a class of expanded clone.

>TRBJ1-1|-|TRBD1|TRBV29-1
CSSRQGMNTEAFF
TGCAGCTCTCGACAGGGGATGAACACTGAAGCTTTCTTT
>TRBJ1-6|-|-|TRBV2
CASSGTPGNSPLHF
TGTGCCAGCAGTGGGACCCCGGGAAATTCACCCCTCCACTTT
>TRBJ1-5|once|-|TRBV12-5
CASGPEGGLAQHF
TGTGCTAGTGGCCCGGAAGGGGGTCTGGCCCAGCATTTT
>TRBJ2-3|-|-|TRBV19
CASSEQGGTQYF
TGTGCCAGTAGTGAACAGGGGGGGACGCAGTATTTT
>TRBJ2-1|-|-|TRBV7-9
CASSLSFNNEQFF
TGTGCCAGCAGCTTATCGTTTAACAATGAGCAGTTCTTC
>TRBJ2-7|-|-|TRBV19
CASSIQDTYEQYF
TGTGCCAGTAGTATTCAGGACACCTACGAGCAGTACTTC
>TRBJ1-2|-|TRBD1|TRBV28
CASSPAGQGVIYGYTF
TGTGCCAGCAGTCCGGCGGGACAGGGGGTAATTTATGGCTACACCTTC
>TRBJ2-6|-|-|TRBV12-5
CASATSGANVLTF
TGTGCTAGTGCCACATCTGGGGCCAACGTCCTGACTTTC
>TRBJ2-2|-|-|TRBV10-3
CAIKEGGHNTGELFF
TGTGCCATCAAAGAAGGCGGTCACAACACCGGGGAGCTGTTTTTT
>TRBJ2-1|few|-|TRBV7-3
CASSSSVLSGHEQFF
TGTGCCAGCAGCTCCAGCGTTCTCTCAGGACACGAGCAGTTCTTC
>TRBJ1-1|-|-|TRBV4-2
CASSSPGVNTEAFF
TGTGCCAGCAGCTCTCCCGGGGTGAACACTGAAGCTTTCTTT
>TRBJ2-7|-|TRBD2|TRBV19
CASRIAQGGSYEQYF
TGTGCCAGTAGAATCGCCCAGGGAGGGTCCTACGAGCAGTACTTC
>TRBJ2-7|-|-|TRBV15
CATSRDFSSGYYEQYF
TGTGCCACCAGCAGAGATTTCAGTTCCGGGTACTACGAGCAGTACTTC
>TRBJ2-3|-|-|TRBV2
CATEQRLSTDTQYF
TGTGCCACGGAGCAACGCCTAAGCACAGATACGCAGTATTTT
>TRBJ2-5|-|TRBD1|TRBV10-3
CAISEADGQGYGTQYF
TGTGCCATCAGTGAGGCCGATGGACAGGGCTACGGGACCCAGTACTTC
>TRBJ1-3|few|-|TRBV4-1
CASSPQEATGNTIYF
TGCGCCAGCAGCCCCCAAGAGGCTACTGGAAACACCATATATTTT
>TRBJ1-2|-|-|TRBV19
CASSIGRGYGYTF
TGTGCCAGTAGTATCGGCAGGGGCTATGGCTACACCTTC
>TRBJ2-6|-|TRBD1|TRBV10-3
CAISESLGQGAASGANVLTF
TGTGCCATCAGTGAGTCCCTGGGACAGGGGGCTGCCTCTGGGGCCAACGTCCTGACTTTC
>TRBJ1-2|-|-|TRBV28
CASSSLTGSQLYGYTF
TGTGCCAGCAGTTCCCTGACAGGCTCCCAACTCTATGGCTACACCTTC
>TRBJ1-2|-|TRBD1|TRBV5-1
CASSLETGGTGYTF
TGCGCCAGCAGCTTGGAGACAGGGGGCACTGGCTACACCTTC
>TRBJ1-3|-|-|TRBV19
CATRQVSGNTIYF
TGTGCCACTAGACAGGTCTCTGGAAACACCATATATTTT
>TRBJ2-5|-|TRBD2|TRBV7-2
CASSLRPGLAGQETQYF
TGTGCCAGCAGCTTGCGACCGGGACTAGCGGGACAAGAGACCCAGTACTTC
>TRBJ2-5|-|-|TRBV11-2
CASSLGAGPGETQYF
TGTGCCAGCAGCTTAGGCGCGGGCCCCGGGGAGACCCAGTACTTC
>TRBJ1-1|-|-|TRBV27
CASSFRRETEAFF
TGTGCCAGCAGTTTTCGGAGGGAAACTGAAGCTTTCTTT
>TRBJ1-5|-|-|TRBV25-1
CASSESRGWAVDQPQHF
TGTGCCAGCAGTGAATCAAGAGGGTGGGCGGTGGATCAGCCCCAGCATTTT
>TRBJ2-1|-|-|TRBV4-1
CASSLNVEYNEQFF
TGCGCCAGCAGCCTTAACGTAGAATACAATGAGCAGTTCTTC
>TRBJ2-5|-|TRBD2|TRBV4-3
CASSPAGEETQYF
TGCGCCAGCAGCCCGGCGGGGGAAGAGACCCAGTACTTC
>TRBJ1-3|-|-|TRBV30
CAWGESPSSGNTIYF
TGTGCCTGGGGGGAGTCTCCGAGCTCTGGAAACACCATATATTTT
>TRBJ1-2|-|-|TRBV7-2
CASSSRPTGQGGYTF
TGTGCCAGCAGCTCAAGACCGACAGGCCAAGGGGGCTACACCTTC
>TRBJ2-1|few|-|TRBV2
CAREGIYNEQFF
TGTGCCAGGGAGGGGATCTACAATGAGCAGTTCTTC
>TRBJ1-4|-|-|TRBV4-1
CASSQDRVDEKLFF
TGCGCCAGCAGCCAAGATCGGGTTGATGAAAAACTGTTTTTT
>TRBJ1-2|-|-|TRBV12-3/TRBV12-4
CASSLARLRGYTF
TGTGCCAGCAGTTTAGCGCGACTAAGAGGCTACACCTTC
>TRBJ1-5|-|-|TRBV28
CASSQLGGSQPQHF
TGTGCCAGCAGCCAACTCGGGGGTAGTCAGCCCCAGCATTTT
>TRBJ1-2|-|-|TRBV12-3/TRBV12-4
CASSFRLYGYTF
TGTGCCAGCAGTTTCCGACTTTATGGCTACACCTTC
>TRBJ1-5|-|TRBD1|TRBV6-5
CATQAGGINQPQHF
TGTGCCACCCAAGCAGGGGGGATAAATCAGCCCCAGCATTTT
>TRBJ2-7|-|-|TRBV9
CASSPSQDPGSYEQYF
TGTGCCAGCAGCCCTAGCCAGGACCCAGGTTCCTACGAGCAGTACTTC
>TRBJ1-1|-|-|TRBV7-9
CASRTEGATEAFF
TGTGCCAGCAGAACCGAGGGTGCCACTGAAGCTTTCTTT
>TRBJ1-2|few|-|TRBV4-3
CASSQEEGSNGYTF
TGCGCCAGCAGCCAAGAAGAGGGTTCGAATGGCTACACCTTC
>TRBJ2-3|-|TRBD1|TRBV6-4
CASSSDRETDTQYF
TGTGCCAGCAGTTCGGACAGGGAAACAGATACGCAGTATTTT
>TRBJ2-2|-|-|TRBV9
CASSVVYNTGELFF
TGTGCCAGCAGCGTAGTATATAACACCGGGGAGCTGTTTTTT
>TRBJ1-6|once|-|TRBV7-2
CASSLQGSYYNSPLHF
TGTGCCAGCAGCTTACAGGGTTCATACTATAATTCACCCCTCCACTTT
>TRBJ1-2|-|-|TRBV5-1
CASSLGPGEGNYGYTF
TGCGCCAGCAGCTTGGGTCCGGGTGAGGGTAACTATGGCTACACCTTC
>TRBJ2-2|-|-|TRBV7-9
CASSLVSGLRVSSGELFF
TGTGCCAGCAGCTTAGTCTCGGGGTTGAGGGTCTCCTCCGGGGAGCTGTTTTTT
>TRBJ1-1|-|-|TRBV6-4
CASSDGRGTEAFF
TGTGCCAGCAGTGACGGGAGGGGGACTGAAGCTTTCTTT
>TRBJ1-2|-|-|TRBV6-5
CASSYRAKDGYTF
TGTGCCAGCAGTTACAGAGCAAAAGATGGCTACACCTTC
>TRBJ2-5|once|TRBD2|TRBV2
CASRDPIGPAGGRSQETQYF
TGTGCCAGCAGAGACCCGATCGGGCCAGCGGGGGGGCGAAGCCAAGAGACCCAGTACTTC
>TRBJ2-3|-|TRBD1|TRBV4-3
CASSQDFAGGLSADTQYF
TGCGCCAGCAGCCAAGATTTTGCAGGGGGCCTTTCAGCAGATACGCAGTATTTT